This T cell receptor (beta chain) emerged from a study of post-analysis software for immune sequencing data. Turning to the study itself: The courses of disease that were included comprised relapsing-remitting, secondary progressive and progressive-relapsing multiple sclerosis.

This clonotype was detected only a few times. Unique molecular identifiers featured in each of the TCR beta cDNA libraries. TCRdb called the PCR reads again in MiXCR, with one record for every CDR3 protein. In the table there are 650,000 to 850,000 distinct CDR3 sequences, under 70% of which are singletons. Material for sequencing was blood. The receptor was isolated from a girl aged 10-17 years with multiple sclerosis.

The chain's CDR3 is CSASRGNPSSNVLTF. CDR3 nucleotides: TGCAGTGCAAGCAGGGGGAATCCCTCTTCCAACGTCCTGACTTTC. This chain connects TRBV20-1 to TRBJ2-6; 7 nucleotides line up with TRBD1. V shed 6 bases and J 8 bases; nucleotides not matched to a gene: 13. The germline V gene encodes CDR1 DFQATT and CDR2 SNEGSKA (reference sequence). The CDR3 runs to 15 residues.